These T cell receptor beta chains were read from a single sample in a study of shared clonotypes between healthy human individuals. The method was immunoSEQ multiplex PCR; TCRdb's version includes in-frame clones alone and lacks a portion of them. The sample lists millions of clones, more than 90% seen once, with over 0.12% in the top ten. Sequenced: naive CD4+ T cells sorted from blood. The receptor source for this set is a man between 18 and 35 years old in good health. CDR3s include the opening cysteine and the closing phenylalanine or tryptophan. Each record gives: V gene, clone size, D gene, J gene, CDR3 DNA, CDR3 protein. A D gene is named only where the DNA matches it firmly. The size of a clone is reported for some rows only, either as once, few or many, or as a class for expanded clones.

V: TRBV11-3
size: -
D: TRBD2
J: TRBJ2-3
DNA: TGTGCCAGCAGCCTAGGCGGACTAGCGGGAGTATGGGGCACAGATACGCAGTATTTT
CDR3: CASSLGGLAGVWGTDTQYF

V: TRBV19
size: -
D: -
J: TRBJ1-6
DNA: TGTGCCAGTAAGAGAACAGGTCAAAATTCACCCCTCCACTTT
CDR3: CASKRTGQNSPLHF

V: TRBV19
size: -
D: TRBD1
J: TRBJ2-2
DNA: TGTGCCAGTAGTTTGGGACAGGGATCGTCCGGGGAGCTGTTTTTT
CDR3: CASSLGQGSSGELFF

V: TRBV14
size: once
D: -
J: TRBJ1-1
DNA: TGTGCCAGCAGCCAAGATGGGGGCAACCTGGGGACTGAAGCTTTCTTT
CDR3: CASSQDGGNLGTEAFF

V: TRBV21-1
size: -
D: -
J: TRBJ2-1
DNA: TGTGCCAGCAGCAAAGAGGGTAGCGGGCCTTCTATTACCTACAATGAGCAGTTCTTC
CDR3: CASSKEGSGPSITYNEQFF

V: TRBV5-1
size: -
D: TRBD2
J: TRBJ2-3
DNA: TGCGCCAGCAGCGCCCCGACTAGCGGGAGGACAGAAACAGATACGCAGTATTTT
CDR3: CASSAPTSGRTETDTQYF

V: TRBV11-2
size: -
D: -
J: TRBJ2-2
DNA: TGTGCCAGCAGCTTAGTCGGGGAGCTGTTTTTT
CDR3: CASSLVGELFF

V: TRBV27
size: -
D: -
J: TRBJ2-1
DNA: TGTGCCAGCAGTGCCCCGGGCAGCCGAGGCTACAATGAGCAGTTCTTC
CDR3: CASSAPGSRGYNEQFF

V: TRBV19
size: -
D: TRBD1
J: TRBJ1-1
DNA: TGTGCCAGTCGTCCCGGGACAGGGATTGTAAGAGCTTTCTTT
CDR3: CASRPGTGIVRAFF

V: TRBV19
size: -
D: -
J: TRBJ2-6
DNA: TGTGCCAGTAGTACGGGGCAATCCAACGTCCTGACTTTC
CDR3: CASSTGQSNVLTF

V: TRBV5-4
size: -
D: -
J: TRBJ2-3
DNA: TGTGCCAGCAGCGGCGGACACCCCGGCACAGATACGCAGTATTTT
CDR3: CASSGGHPGTDTQYF

V: TRBV27
size: once
D: TRBD2
J: TRBJ2-2
DNA: TGTGCCAGCAAACCCGGACTAGCGTCGAACACCGGGGAGCTGTTTTTT
CDR3: CASKPGLASNTGELFF

V: TRBV5-1
size: -
D: TRBD1
J: TRBJ1-4
DNA: TGCGCCAGCAGCTTGGCGACAGGGCTGAATGAAAAACTGTTTTTT
CDR3: CASSLATGLNEKLFF

V: TRBV6-6
size: -
D: -
J: TRBJ1-1
DNA: TGTGCCAGCAGTTACTCTAAGGGAGGGAGCACTGAAGCTTTCTTT
CDR3: CASSYSKGGSTEAFF

V: TRBV28
size: -
D: -
J: TRBJ1-5
DNA: TGTGCCAGCAGTTCCGGGTCGTTGGGGCAGAGCAATCAGCCCCAGCATTTT
CDR3: CASSSGSLGQSNQPQHF

V: TRBV5-8
size: -
D: -
J: TRBJ1-5
DNA: TGTGCCAGCAGCTTGGGGGGAGGCCAGCCCCAGCATTTT
CDR3: CASSLGGGQPQHF

V: TRBV11-3
size: -
D: -
J: TRBJ2-1
DNA: TGTGCCAGCAGCTCGTCTAGGGGATGGGATGAGCAGTTCTTC
CDR3: CASSSSRGWDEQFF

V: TRBV7-9
size: -
D: TRBD2
J: TRBJ2-1
DNA: TGTGCCAGCAGTTGGGGGGGGTCCCACAATGAGCAGTTCTTC
CDR3: CASSWGGSHNEQFF

V: TRBV6-1
size: -
D: -
J: TRBJ2-2
DNA: TGTGCCAGCAATTGGGGGACCACCGGGGAGCTGTTTTTT
CDR3: CASNWGTTGELFF

V: TRBV7-7
size: -
D: -
J: TRBJ2-1
DNA: TGTGCTAGCAGCTTAGCCGGGGGCAATGAGCAGTTCTTC
CDR3: CASSLAGGNEQFF

V: TRBV19
size: -
D: -
J: TRBJ1-5
DNA: TGTGCCAGTAGTGAACAGGTTGGGAGCAATCAGCCCCAGCATTTT
CDR3: CASSEQVGSNQPQHF

V: TRBV2
size: -
D: -
J: TRBJ2-7
DNA: TGTGCCAGCAGTGAACTAGGACAGTATTACGAGCAGTACTTC
CDR3: CASSELGQYYEQYF

V: TRBV2
size: few
D: -
J: TRBJ2-7
DNA: TGTGCCAGCAGTGCGAGGATCTCCTACGAGCAGTACTTC
CDR3: CASSARISYEQYF

V: TRBV4-1
size: -
D: -
J: TRBJ1-2
DNA: TGCGCCAGCAGCCAGGAAGAAACGACCCGATCTTTATATGGCTACACCTTC
CDR3: CASSQEETTRSLYGYTF

V: TRBV5-4
size: -
D: -
J: TRBJ2-7
DNA: TGTGCCAGCAGCTTGGACGGGGGCCCCTACGAGCAGTACTTC
CDR3: CASSLDGGPYEQYF

V: TRBV12-5
size: -
D: -
J: TRBJ2-5
DNA: TGTGCTAGCGCCCGTGGGTTAGGGGTTGGGGAGACCCAGTACTTC
CDR3: CASARGLGVGETQYF

V: TRBV7-2
size: once
D: -
J: TRBJ2-7
DNA: TGTGCCAGCAGCTTAGCTGGAATCTACGAGCAGTACTTC
CDR3: CASSLAGIYEQYF

V: TRBV4-1
size: -
D: TRBD1
J: TRBJ1-2
DNA: TGCGCCAGCAGTCGACAGGGGGCCGGCTATGGCTACACCTTC
CDR3: CASSRQGAGYGYTF

V: TRBV10-3
size: -
D: -
J: TRBJ2-7
DNA: TGTGCCACTCGCTTACAGGGTGGGGTGGCCGAGCAGTACTTC
CDR3: CATRLQGGVAEQYF

V: TRBV10-3
size: -
D: -
J: TRBJ2-2
DNA: TGTGCCATCAGTGAGGGGCAGGGGACGAACACCGGGGAGCTGTTTTTT
CDR3: CAISEGQGTNTGELFF

V: TRBV6-6
size: -
D: -
J: TRBJ2-3
DNA: TGTGCCAGCAGCGATTCAGGAGATACGCAGTATTTT
CDR3: CASSDSGDTQYF

V: TRBV30
size: -
D: -
J: TRBJ1-4
DNA: TGTGCCTGGAGTGGACAGGAGGGGGAAAAACTGTTTTTT
CDR3: CAWSGQEGEKLFF

V: TRBV25-1
size: -
D: -
J: TRBJ2-7
DNA: TGTGCCAGCAGCTTTAGCGGCCCAACTCTCGAGCAGTACTTC
CDR3: CASSFSGPTLEQYF

V: TRBV28
size: -
D: TRBD2
J: TRBJ2-3
DNA: TGTGCCAGCAGCCAGACTAGCCCAGATACGCAGTATTTT
CDR3: CASSQTSPDTQYF

V: TRBV2
size: once
D: -
J: TRBJ2-7
DNA: TGTGCCAGCAGTCGGACAGTTAGCTCCTACGAGCAGTACTTC
CDR3: CASSRTVSSYEQYF

V: TRBV7-2
size: -
D: -
J: TRBJ2-7
DNA: TGTGCCAGCAAGCTCCTCGACTCCTACGAGCAGTACTTC
CDR3: CASKLLDSYEQYF

V: TRBV6-1
size: -
D: -
J: TRBJ1-5
DNA: TGTGCCAGCAGTGACCCGGGTCGCAATCAGCCCCAGCATTTT
CDR3: CASSDPGRNQPQHF

V: TRBV2
size: -
D: -
J: TRBJ1-6
DNA: TGTGCCAGCAGTGAGGCGGGGTGGAATAATTCACCCCTCCACTTT
CDR3: CASSEAGWNNSPLHF

V: TRBV7-2
size: -
D: -
J: TRBJ2-2
DNA: TGTGCCAGCAGCTTAGCGGGCCTACTGAACACCGGGGAGCTGTTTTTT
CDR3: CASSLAGLLNTGELFF

V: TRBV9
size: -
D: -
J: TRBJ2-3
DNA: TGTGCCAGCAGCGCCGACAGCACAGATACGCAGTATTTT
CDR3: CASSADSTDTQYF

V: TRBV5-6
size: -
D: -
J: TRBJ2-5
DNA: TGTGCCAGCAGCTTATGGGGGGTGTGGATAGCAGGCCAAGAGACCCAGTACTTC
CDR3: CASSLWGVWIAGQETQYF

V: TRBV10-3
size: -
D: -
J: TRBJ2-6
DNA: TGTGCCGTCGGCTCTGGGGCCAACGTCCTGACTTTC
CDR3: CAVGSGANVLTF

V: TRBV12-5
size: -
D: TRBD2
J: TRBJ2-5
DNA: TGTGCTAGTGGACCCTCTTTTCTAGCGGGAGGGTCGGAGACCCAGTACTTC
CDR3: CASGPSFLAGGSETQYF

V: TRBV5-5
size: once
D: TRBD1
J: TRBJ1-2
DNA: TGTGCCAGCAGCTTGGCGGGACAGACCGTCTATGGCTACACCTTC
CDR3: CASSLAGQTVYGYTF

V: TRBV10-3
size: -
D: -
J: TRBJ2-3
DNA: TGTGCCATCAGTGTAACTCCTTTCTCTAGCACAGATACGCAGTATTTT
CDR3: CAISVTPFSSTDTQYF

V: TRBV30
size: -
D: -
J: TRBJ1-6
DNA: TGTGCCTGGAATTATAATTCACCCCTCCACTTT
CDR3: CAWNYNSPLHF

V: TRBV6-5
size: -
D: -
J: TRBJ1-1
DNA: TGTGCCAGCAGTTACTCACGGGTGCTGAACACTGAAGCTTTCTTT
CDR3: CASSYSRVLNTEAFF

V: TRBV4-3
size: once
D: -
J: TRBJ2-2
DNA: TGCGCCAGCAGCCAAGGGGAGTTCGGGGAGCTGTTTTTT
CDR3: CASSQGEFGELFF

V: TRBV12-5
size: -
D: -
J: TRBJ1-1
DNA: TGTGCTAGTGGTTTTTGGGCAGGGGACACTGAAGCTTTCTTT
CDR3: CASGFWAGDTEAFF

V: TRBV15
size: -
D: -
J: TRBJ2-3
DNA: TGTGCCACCAGCAGAGATCCACGCGATACGCAGTATTTT
CDR3: CATSRDPRDTQYF

V: TRBV30
size: few
D: TRBD1
J: TRBJ1-6
DNA: TGTGCCTGGAGCCCCCAGGCAGGGGGGACCCTCCACTTT
CDR3: CAWSPQAGGTLHF

V: TRBV2
size: -
D: -
J: TRBJ2-3
DNA: TGTGCCAGCAGTGACCGATTACGAACAGATACGCAGTATTTT
CDR3: CASSDRLRTDTQYF

V: TRBV6-1
size: -
D: TRBD1
J: TRBJ1-2
DNA: TGTGCCAGCAGTGCCCGGGACAGTGATTTGTATGGCTACACCTTC
CDR3: CASSARDSDLYGYTF

V: TRBV29-1
size: few
D: -
J: TRBJ1-1
DNA: TGCAGCGTTGAAGATGGAGGGAGGACTGAAGCTTTCTTT
CDR3: CSVEDGGRTEAFF

V: TRBV15
size: -
D: -
J: TRBJ2-1
DNA: TGTGCCACCAGCAGTCGAGGGAACAATGAGCAGTTCTTC
CDR3: CATSSRGNNEQFF